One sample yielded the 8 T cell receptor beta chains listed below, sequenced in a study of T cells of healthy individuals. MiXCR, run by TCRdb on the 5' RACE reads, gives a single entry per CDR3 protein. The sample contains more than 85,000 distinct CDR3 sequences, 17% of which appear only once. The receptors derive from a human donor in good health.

The CDR3: CASSVDRGDTGELFF. The CDR3 region has the DNA TGCGCCAGCAGCGTCGACAGGGGAGACACCGGGGAGCTGTTTTTT. The rearrangement uses TRBV5-1 and TRBJ2-2, with 8 bases that match TRBD1. J was trimmed by 3 bases and V by 4 bases; bases with no gene match: 5. The germline gives CDR1 SGHRS, CDR2 YFSETQ. This CDR3 comprises 15 residues. Full variable domain (missing parts from reference TRBV5-1 and TRBJ2-2): KAGVTQTPRYLIKTRGQQVTLSCSPISGHRSVSWYQQTPGQGLQFLFEYFSETQRNKGNFPGRFSGRQFSNSRSEMNVSTLELGDSALYLCASSVDRGDTGELFFGEGSRLTVL.

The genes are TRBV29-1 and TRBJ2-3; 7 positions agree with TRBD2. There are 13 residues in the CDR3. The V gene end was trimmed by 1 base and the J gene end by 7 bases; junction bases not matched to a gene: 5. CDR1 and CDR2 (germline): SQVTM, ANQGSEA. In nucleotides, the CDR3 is TGCAGCGTTGAAGCGGGAGGACGAAATACGCAGTATTTT. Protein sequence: CSVEAGGRNTQYF.

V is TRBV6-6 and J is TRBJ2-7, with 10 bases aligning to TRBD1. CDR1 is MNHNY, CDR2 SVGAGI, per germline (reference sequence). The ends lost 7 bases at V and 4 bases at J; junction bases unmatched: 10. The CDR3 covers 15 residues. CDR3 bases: TGTGCCAGCATCAATCTGGACAGGGGGATTTACGAGCAGTACTTC. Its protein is CASINLDRGIYEQYF.

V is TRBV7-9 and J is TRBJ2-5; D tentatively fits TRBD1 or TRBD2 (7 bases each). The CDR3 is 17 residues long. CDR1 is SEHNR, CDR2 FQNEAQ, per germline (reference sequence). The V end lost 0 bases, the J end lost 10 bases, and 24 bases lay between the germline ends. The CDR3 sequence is CASSLAPLGTAREDQYF. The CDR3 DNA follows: TGTGCCAGCAGCTTAGCCCCCCTCGGGACAGCCCGGGAGGACCAGTACTTC.

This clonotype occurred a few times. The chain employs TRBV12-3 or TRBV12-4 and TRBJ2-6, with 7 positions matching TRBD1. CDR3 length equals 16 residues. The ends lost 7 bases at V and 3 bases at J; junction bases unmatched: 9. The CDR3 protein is CASTSVRGSGANVLTF. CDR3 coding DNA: TGTGCCAGCACCTCCGTCAGGGGGAGTGGGGCCAACGTCCTGACTTTC.

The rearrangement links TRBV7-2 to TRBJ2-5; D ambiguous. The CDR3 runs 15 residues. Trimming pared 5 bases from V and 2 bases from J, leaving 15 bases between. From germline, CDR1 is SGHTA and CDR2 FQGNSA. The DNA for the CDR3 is TGTGCCAGCAGCCTGCGGACCGCCTCACAAGAGACCCAGTACTTC. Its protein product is CASSLRTASQETQYF.

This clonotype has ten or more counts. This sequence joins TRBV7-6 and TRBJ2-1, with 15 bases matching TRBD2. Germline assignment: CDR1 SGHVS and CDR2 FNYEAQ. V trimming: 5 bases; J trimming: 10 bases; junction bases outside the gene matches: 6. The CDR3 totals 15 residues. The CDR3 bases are TGTGCCAGCAGCCTGGGACTAGCGGGAGGAGAGGAGCAGTTCTTC. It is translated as CASSLGLAGGEEQFF. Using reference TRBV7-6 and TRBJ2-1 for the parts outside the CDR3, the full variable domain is GAGVSQSPRYKVTKRGQDVALRCDPISGHVSLYWYRQALGQGPEFLTYFNYEAQQDKSGLPNDRFSAERPEGSISTLTIQRTEQRDSAMYRCASSLGLAGGEEQFFGPGTRLTVL.

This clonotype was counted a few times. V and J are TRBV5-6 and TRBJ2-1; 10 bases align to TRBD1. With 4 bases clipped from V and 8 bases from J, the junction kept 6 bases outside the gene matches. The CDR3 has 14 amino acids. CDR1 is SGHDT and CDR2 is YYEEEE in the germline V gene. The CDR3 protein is CASSRLGQGDEQFF. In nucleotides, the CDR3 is TGTGCCAGCAGCAGGTTAGGACAGGGGGATGAGCAGTTCTTC. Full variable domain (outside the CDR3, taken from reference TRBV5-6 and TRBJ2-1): DAGVTQSPTHLIKTRGQQVTLRCSPKSGHDTVSWYQQALGQGPQFIFQYYEEEERQRGNFPDRFSGHQFPNYSSELNVNALLLGDSALYLCASSRLGQGDEQFFGPGTRLTVL.